Presented here are 7 T cell receptor beta chains from one specimen sequenced in a study of tumor-infiltrating lymphocytes in primary liver carcinoma. For blood RNA, unsorted whole blood served as the source, and germline DNA was extracted too. The researchers produced TCR beta cDNA from approximately 540 ng total RNA with a constant-region primer. It was through three nested multiplex PCR rounds of slightly modified ARM-PCR that TCR beta libraries arose. Both of the initial two PCR rounds ran for roughly 10 cycles and employed TRBV1-TRBV30 forward primers alongside a C-beta reverse primer. TCRdb fed the multiplex PCR reads into MiXCR, producing one record per CDR3 protein. This sample has approximately 330,000 distinct CDR3 sequences; 65% occur once, and the top ten carry about 6.3%. The sequenced material came from peripheral blood. The receptor set was obtained from a man aged 40-49 years with primary liver carcinoma and hepatitis B virus infection.

Concerning this clonotype itself: At one boundary the junction diverges from the germline segment, which might be a read error. This rearrangement joins TRBV6-1 to TRBJ2-2, with 8 bases lining up with TRBD1. There are 15 residues in the CDR3. Germline V gene lookup returns CDR1 MNHNS and CDR2 SASEGT. The CDR3, as DNA: TGTGCCAGCCGTGATGGCAGGGGGCACACCGGGGAGCTGCTTTTT. Encoded protein: CASRDGRGHTGELLF.

This clonotype was recorded once. Germline is not matched at one junction end, which may reflect a read error. J is TRBJ1-4 and V is TRBV11-2, with TRBD1 as a possible D gene (5 bases). CDR3 length: 16 residues. The V gene's germline CDR1 is SGHAT and CDR2 FQNNGV. The CDR3 sequence is CDSSSGQGGDGEKLFF. CDR3 in DNA: TGTGACAGCAGCTCGGGGCAGGGTGGTGATGGCGAAAAACTGTTTTTT.

The chain employs TRBV28 and TRBJ2-6; TRBD1 might be the D (6 bases). The germline V and J ends were trimmed by 3 bases and 2 bases, with 14 bases remaining between them. The CDR3 is 17 residues long. Germline CDR1 MDHEN, CDR2 SYDVKM. The DNA for the CDR3 is TGTGCCAGCAGTTTTCTTTACAGGACAGCTGGGGCCAACGTCCTGACTTTC. It translates to CASSFLYRTAGANVLTF.

This clonotype is a singleton in its sample. Here the CDR3 omits its conserved ending phenylalanine or tryptophan, so a read error is the likely source. V and J are TRBV4-1 and TRBJ2-3; 10 nucleotides match TRBD2. J lost 5 bases, V lost 6 bases, and 8 bases had no gene match. Germline loops: CDR1 MGHRA, CDR2 YSYEKL. The CDR3 runs to 15 residues. The CDR3 loop reads CASRPSGRSGDTQYL. The CDR3 DNA reads TGCGCCAGCAGACCTAGCGGGAGAAGTGGAGATACGCAGTATTTA.

A word on this clonotype: One junction end disagrees with the germline gene, perhaps due to a read error. This chain links TRBV5-4 with TRBJ1-2; D gene unclear. Germline V gene data show CDR1 as SGHNT and CDR2 as YYREEE (reference sequence). The CDR3 consists of 13 residues. CDR3 amino acids: CASSRDMNYGYTF. CDR3 DNA: TGTGCCAGCAGTCGAGACATGAACTATGGTTACACCTTC.

The chain joins TRBV11-2 to TRBJ1-5, with D uncertain. The CDR3 length is 15 residues. Trimming cost V 5 bases and J 6 bases, with 17 bases left between them. The V gene's germline CDR1 is SGHAT and CDR2 FQNNGV. CDR3 coding DNA: TGTGCCAGCAGCCAAGATCGGTTTGCTCCTCAGCCCCAGCATTTT. Translation gives CASSQDRFAPQPQHF.

The chain combines TRBV29-1 with TRBJ2-3, with D maybe TRBD1 (5 bases). The CDR3 is 15 amino acids. Germline CDR1 and CDR2: SQVTM and ANQGSEA. The DNA for the CDR3 is TGCGGCGCAGTACAGAACAGGCGGAGCACAGATACGCAGTATTTT. Translated, it gives CGAVQNRRSTDTQYF.